These 30 T cell receptor beta chains came from one sample sequenced in a study of CD8 T cells in Susac syndrome. Reverse transcription of about 0.45 to 1 ug RNA was performed with random hexamers. TCRdb re-called the immunoSEQ multiplex PCR reads through MiXCR, storing one row per CDR3 protein. The sample lists about 69,000 distinct CDR3 sequences; approximately 95% were seen once. Sample: CD8+ T cells from PBMCs. The receptors were sampled from a human donor in good health.

The genes are TRBV7-8 and TRBJ1-2, with D possibly matching TRBD1 (6 bases). Germline V CDR1 and CDR2: SGHVS, FQNEAQ. V gave up 5 bases and J gave up 4 bases, with 17 bases separating them. CDR3 length equals 15 residues. The CDR3 reads CASSPRPGVGYGYTF. DNA for the CDR3: TGTGCCAGCAGCCCCCGGCCAGGGGTGGGCTATGGCTACACCTTC.

V and J are TRBV7-6 and TRBJ2-5, with 14 bases that match TRBD2. CDR3 length: 16 amino acids. Germline CDR1 SGHVS, CDR2 FNYEAQ. Losses at the gene ends were 5 bases for V and 7 bases for J; bases not matched to a gene: 9. The CDR3 loop is CASSPTSGGAEGTQYF. For the CDR3, the DNA is TGTGCCAGCAGCCCGACTAGCGGGGGGGCCGAGGGGACCCAGTACTTC.

The chain links TRBV7-6 to TRBJ1-1; D possibly corresponds to TRBD1 (6 bases). Germline CDR1 and CDR2: SGHVS and FNYEAQ. The CDR3 totals 14 residues. The V and J ends lost 2 bases and 3 bases respectively, with 10 bases between them. CDR3 amino acids: CASSLTGTHTEAFF. The CDR3, as DNA: TGTGCCAGCAGCTTAACAGGGACCCACACTGAAGCTTTCTTT.

The chain uses TRBV6-5 and TRBJ1-5, with 7 bases matching TRBD1. CDR3 length: 14 amino acids. With V trimmed by 6 bases and J by 7 bases, 9 bases remained unmatched. CDR1 and CDR2 (germline): MNHEY, SVGAGI. Written as DNA, the CDR3 is TGTGCCAGCAGCTTCAGGGGGTCCAAGCAGCCCCAGCATTTT. Translated, it gives CASSFRGSKQPQHF.

The chain recombines TRBV18 with TRBJ1-6; TRBD1 aligns across 9 bases. The CDR3 runs to 16 residues. With V trimmed by 4 bases and J by 10 bases, 11 bases remained unmatched. Germline V gene data show CDR1 as KGHSH and CDR2 as LQKENI. Here the CDR3 reads CASSRTGTGPGSPLHF. CDR3 nucleotides: TGTGCCAGCTCACGGACCGGGACAGGGCCAGGATCACCCCTCCACTTT.

For this clonotype: The conserved final phenylalanine or tryptophan is absent from the CDR3, which likely points to a read error. The rearrangement joins TRBV20-1 to TRBJ1-6; D is uncertain. CDR3 size: 14 residues. Trimming removed 7 bases from V and 10 bases from J, with 20 bases in between. Germline CDR1 reads DFQATT; CDR2 reads SNEGSKA (reference sequence). The CDR3 region has the DNA TGCAGTGTCCCTGGGAGGGAATATAGGTCACCCCTCCACCTT. It encodes CSVPGREYRSPLHL.

This sequence joins TRBV20-1 and TRBJ2-5; the match to TRBD1 covers 7 bases. This CDR3 region has 13 residues. The V gene's germline CDR1 is DFQATT and CDR2 SNEGSKA (reference sequence). Trimming took 1 base from V and 5 from J; bases not matched to a gene: 4. CDR3 amino acids: CSARGTGEETQYF. CDR3 sequence (DNA): TGCAGTGCTAGAGGAACAGGGGAGGAGACCCAGTACTTC.

The V and J genes are TRBV7-9 and TRBJ2-1; 7 nucleotides match TRBD2. The V and J ends lost 1 base and 7 bases, in that order; junction bases with no gene match: 1. The germline V gene encodes CDR1 SEHNR and CDR2 FQNEAQ (reference sequence). The CDR3 consists of 13 residues. The CDR3 region has the DNA TGTGCCAGCAGCTTAGTGGGGGGGAATGAGCAGTTCTTC. Its translation is CASSLVGGNEQFF.

The chain has TRBV29-1 and TRBJ2-6; the D is unclear. V lost 3 bases to trimming and J lost 0 bases, with 9 bases between them. The germline CDR1 and CDR2 sequences are SQVTM and ANQGSEA. CDR3 size: 15 residues. The DNA for the CDR3 is TGCAGCGTTGAGGTATTCACCTCTGGGGCCAACGTCCTGACTTTC. Protein: CSVEVFTSGANVLTF. The whole variable domain, filled in from reference TRBV29-1 and TRBJ2-6, reads SAVISQKPSRDICQRGTSLTIQCQVDSQVTMMFWYRQQPGQSLTLIATANQGSEATYESGFVIDKFPISRPNLTFSTLTVSNMSPEDSSIYLCSVEVFTSGANVLTFGAGSRLTVL.

The chain links TRBV7-3 to TRBJ2-5, with a weak D call TRBD2 (6 bases). CDR1 and CDR2 (germline): SGHTA, FQGTGA. The germline V and J ends were trimmed by 5 bases and 5 bases, with 18 bases remaining between them. The CDR3 is 15 amino acids. The CDR3 bases are TGTGCCAGCAGCCTAGTCGGGGGTCGCGGGGAGACCCAGTACTTC. It codes for CASSLVGGRGETQYF.

The rearrangement joins TRBV4-1 to TRBJ2-3; D ambiguous. Germline V gives CDR1 MGHRA, CDR2 YSYEKL. The CDR3 extends over 14 amino acids. Trimming shortened V by 3 bases and J by 3 bases, and 10 bases separated the two germline ends. As DNA, the CDR3 is TGCGCCAGCAGCCAGGGCGTATTGACAGATACGCAGTATTTT. This sequence encodes CASSQGVLTDTQYF.

To note about this clonotype: One end of the junction fails to match germline, which may point to a read error. The chain recombines TRBV7-9 with TRBJ1-2; D gene uncertain. The CDR3 is 15 residues long. Germline assignment: CDR1 SEHNR and CDR2 FQNEAQ (reference sequence). CDR3 sequence (DNA): TGTGCCAGCAGCTTAGAAGCGTGGCCTAACTATGGCTACACTTTC. This translates into CASSLEAWPNYGYTF.

This clonotype has only one observation. The chain couples TRBV4-1 to TRBJ1-1; 8 bases match TRBD1. Unmatched junction bases numbered 3, after V lost 0 bases and J lost 3 bases. This CDR3 contains 15 residues. The germline V gene encodes CDR1 MGHRA and CDR2 YSYEKL. The CDR3 here is CASSQDPRGHTEAFF. The CDR3 DNA follows: TGCGCCAGCAGCCAAGATCCCAGGGGGCACACTGAAGCTTTCTTT.

In DNA form, the CDR3 reads TGCAGTGCTAGAGATGGGAACATTGGGGGGTCAGATACGCAGTATTTT. The encoded protein is CSARDGNIGGSDTQYF. V gene TRBV20-1 combines with J gene TRBJ2-3, with a weak D call TRBD2 (6 bases). The CDR3 contains 16 residues. The V end was cut by 0 bases, the J end by 4 bases, with 17 bases between. The germline V gene has CDR1 DFQATT and CDR2 SNEGSKA (reference sequence).

The chain is built from TRBV30 and TRBJ1-1; D remains ambiguous. The CDR3 covers 13 residues. Germline CDR1 reads GTSNPN; CDR2 reads SVGIG (reference sequence). The V end was cut by 0 bases, the J end by 1 base, with 6 bases between. The CDR3 DNA sequence: TGTGCCTGGAGTGTACTGGAGAACACTGAAGCTTTCTTT. This codes for CAWSVLENTEAFF. Full variable domain (remainder filled in from reference TRBV30 and TRBJ1-1): SQTIHQWPATLVQPVGSPLSLECTVEGTSNPNLYWYRQAAGRGLQLLFYSVGIGQISSEVPQNLSASRPQDRQFILSSKKLLLSDSGFYLCAWSVLENTEAFFGQGTRLTVV.

This rearrangement joins TRBV7-3 to TRBJ1-1, with a possible D match to TRBD1 (5 bases). CDR1 and CDR2 (germline): SGHTA, FQGTGA. The germline V and J ends were trimmed by 5 bases and 1 base, with 8 bases remaining between them. This CDR3 is built from 13 residues. CDR3 loop: CASSAGRNTEAFF. Written as DNA, the CDR3 is TGTGCCAGCAGCGCGGGACGGAACACTGAAGCTTTCTTT.

The chain recombines TRBV29-1 with TRBJ2-3, with D tentatively TRBD2 (6 bases). Trimming left V 7 bases short and J 1 base short, with 21 bases between. Germline V gives CDR1 SQVTM, CDR2 ANQGSEA. This CDR3 is built from 16 residues. The CDR3 nucleotides read TGCAGCGCGGAGGCCGGGAGCGAGAAACGCACAGATACGCAGTATTTT. This translates into CSAEAGSEKRTDTQYF.

This chain joins TRBV4-3 and TRBJ2-1; D possibly matches TRBD1 or TRBD2 (7 bases each). Germline loops: CDR1 LGHNA, CDR2 YSLEER. With 4 bases removed from V and 2 bases from J, the gap between germline ends came to 15 bases. The CDR3 spans 16 residues. DNA for the CDR3: TGCGCCAGCAGCCCAGGGGGGGTGGGGACCTACAATGAGCAGTTCTTC. Protein: CASSPGGVGTYNEQFF.

This chain uses TRBV30 with TRBJ1-1, with no clear D. CDR1 GTSNPN and CDR2 SVGIG come from the germline V gene (reference sequence). With 5 bases removed from V and 0 bases from J, the gap between germline ends came to 4 bases. CDR3 length: 11 residues. The CDR3 is CAWSVNTEAFF. CDR3 coding DNA: TGTGCCTGGTCGGTGAACACTGAAGCTTTCTTT.

The chain couples TRBV3-1 to TRBJ2-1; 8 nucleotides agree with TRBD1. The CDR3 loop spans 14 amino acids. Germline assignment: CDR1 LGHDT and CDR2 YNNKEL (reference sequence). Trimming took 1 base from V and 7 from J; bases not matched to a gene: 3. For the CDR3, the DNA is TGTGCCAGCAGCCAAGTGAACAGGGGGAATGAGCAGTTCTTC. Protein: CASSQVNRGNEQFF.

This clonotype was counted once. V and J are TRBV15 and TRBJ2-2, with D perhaps matching TRBD2 (6 bases). The CDR3 loop spans 18 amino acids. Germline CDR1 is LNHNV and CDR2 is YYDKDF (reference sequence). Trimming took off 4 bases at V and 1 base at J, with 19 bases between the two ends. As DNA, the CDR3 is TGTGCCACCAGCACGTGGCAGAGGTCGGGGGTGAACACCGGGGAGCTGTTTTTT. Amino acids: CATSTWQRSGVNTGELFF.

The chain is built from TRBV6-2 or TRBV6-3 and TRBJ2-3; TRBD2 matches at 8 bases. Trimming took 4 bases from V and 3 from J; bases not matched to a gene: 3. The CDR3 is 14 residues long. Per the germline V gene, CDR1 is MNHEY and CDR2 is SVGEGT. Here the CDR3 reads CASSLAGRTDTQYF. The CDR3 nucleotides are TGTGCCAGCAGTTTAGCGGGGCGTACAGATACGCAGTATTTT.

The genes are TRBV29-1 and TRBJ2-2; D gene unclear. Trimming removed 3 bases from V and 3 bases from J, with 5 bases in between. The CDR3 sequence is 12 residues long. Per the germline V gene, CDR1 is SQVTM and CDR2 is ANQGSEA. In DNA, the CDR3 is TGCAGCGTTGATTGGGACACCGGGGAGCTGTTTTTT. Protein product: CSVDWDTGELFF.

V and J are TRBV6-6 and TRBJ2-2; D gene unclear. This CDR3 has 15 residues. Trimming removed 0 bases from V and 1 base from J, with 6 bases in between. Germline V CDR1 and CDR2: MNHNY, SVGAGI (reference sequence). The CDR3 loop reads CASSYSSGNTGELFF. The CDR3 DNA reads as TGTGCCAGCAGTTACTCATCAGGGAACACCGGGGAGCTGTTTTTT.

The V and J genes are TRBV5-1 and TRBJ2-7, with TRBD1 matching 11 bases. The CDR3 is made up of 15 amino acids. Germline V lookup: CDR1 SGHRS, CDR2 YFSETQ. V lost 0 bases and J lost 5; bases outside the gene matches: 4. CDR3 sequence (DNA): TGCGCCAGCAGCTTGGGGACAGGGGGCGGCCACGAGCAGTACGTC. Its translation is CASSLGTGGGHEQYV.

This clonotype was detected only once. The V gene is TRBV4-1, the J gene TRBJ1-1; unclear D gene. This CDR3 has 14 amino acids. Germline V gene data show CDR1 as MGHRA and CDR2 as YSYEKL. V was trimmed by 1 base and J by 0 bases, leaving 6 bases between them. CDR3 DNA: TGCGCCAGCAGCCAAGGACCTTTGAACACTGAAGCTTTCTTT. Its protein product is CASSQGPLNTEAFF.

V and J are TRBV6-5 and TRBJ1-1, with no clear D. V was shortened by 6 bases and J by 1 base, with 15 bases between the two germline ends. The CDR3 has 15 amino acids. Germline CDR1 and CDR2: MNHEY and SVGAGI. Here the CDR3 reads CASSLNAASNTEAFF. CDR3 in DNA: TGTGCCAGCAGCCTCAACGCGGCCTCGAACACTGAAGCTTTCTTT.

The CDR3 sequence is CASSPDRGGTETQYF. The DNA for the CDR3 is TGTGCCAGCAGTCCCGACAGGGGGGGAACAGAGACCCAGTACTTC. V usage is TRBV6-5 and J usage is TRBJ2-5; TRBD1 agrees at 9 bases. The CDR3 has 15 amino acids. Germline CDR1 is MNHEY and CDR2 is SVGAGI. V gave up 5 bases and J gave up 4 bases; unmatched junction bases: 8.

This rearrangement joins TRBV7-9 to TRBJ1-5, with D possibly being TRBD1 (5 bases). The length of the CDR3 is 15 residues. Germline CDR1 and CDR2: SEHNR and FQNEAQ (reference sequence). V shed 4 bases and J shed 1 base, with 11 bases lying between them. The CDR3 sequence: CASSWGEDSNQPQHF. Here the CDR3 DNA reads TGTGCCAGCAGCTGGGGGGAGGACAGCAATCAGCCCCAGCATTTT.

This clonotype appeared a single time. J is TRBJ2-7 and V is TRBV6-5, with 10 bases lining up with TRBD1. The CDR3 has 14 amino acids. The trim removed 6 bases at V and 4 bases at J, leaving 6 bases unmatched. Germline CDR1 MNHEY, CDR2 SVGAGI. The chain's CDR3 is CASREPGQGYEQYF. CDR3 nucleotides: TGTGCCAGCAGGGAGCCGGGACAGGGGTACGAGCAGTACTTC.